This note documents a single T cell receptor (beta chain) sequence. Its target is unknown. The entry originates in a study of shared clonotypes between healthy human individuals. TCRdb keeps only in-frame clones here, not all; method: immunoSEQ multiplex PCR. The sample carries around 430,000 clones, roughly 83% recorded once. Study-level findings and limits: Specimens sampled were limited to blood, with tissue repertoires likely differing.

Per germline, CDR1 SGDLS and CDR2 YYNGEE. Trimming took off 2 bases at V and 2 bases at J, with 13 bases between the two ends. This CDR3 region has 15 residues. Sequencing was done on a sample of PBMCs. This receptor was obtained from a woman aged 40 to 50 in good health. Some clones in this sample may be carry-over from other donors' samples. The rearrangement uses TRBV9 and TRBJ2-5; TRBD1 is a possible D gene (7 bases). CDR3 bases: TGTGCCAGCAGCGTTGGGGGGACAGCGCAAGAGACCCAGTACTTC. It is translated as CASSVGGTAQETQYF.